The 5 T cell receptor beta chains below come from one sample, sequenced in a study of PD-1 blockade in classical Hodgkin lymphoma. Repertoires were generated with immunoSEQ multiplex PCR, while TCRdb's copy carries only in-frame clones and drops some. The sample carries around 60,000 clones, 90% to 95% recorded once. The time point denotes: cycle 4 day 1 (C4D1), after five to seven weeks of nivolumab. Following autologous stem cell transplantation, relapse occurred in every patient, and exposure to brentuximab vedotin varied. This material consisted of peripheral blood mononuclear cells (PBMCs), taken before the fourth cycle of nivolumab. These receptor sequences come from a human donor with classical Hodgkin lymphoma.

The chain combines TRBV28 with TRBJ1-2, with 10 positions matching TRBD1. Germline V gene sequence: CDR1 MDHEN, CDR2 SYDVKM. This CDR3 comprises 15 residues. The trim removed 4 bases at V and 4 bases at J, leaving 6 bases unmatched. This CDR3 is CASSSSTGGTYGYTF. CDR3 sequence (DNA): TGTGCCAGCAGTTCATCGACAGGGGGCACCTATGGCTACACCTTC.

This clone has a single count. The genes are TRBV28 and TRBJ2-1, with D possibly matching TRBD1 (6 bases). The germline gives CDR1 MDHEN, CDR2 SYDVKM. The CDR3 extends over 14 amino acids. V was trimmed by 7 bases and J by 8 bases, leaving 18 bases between them. CDR3 amino acids: CASIPTGPGDEQFF. The CDR3 DNA follows: TGTGCCAGCATTCCGACGGGGCCAGGGGATGAGCAGTTCTTC.

This chain links TRBV30 with TRBJ1-1, with D unclear. The V end lost 0 bases, the J end lost 7 bases, and 15 bases lay between the germline ends. CDR3 length: 14 amino acids. Per the germline V gene, CDR1 is GTSNPN and CDR2 is SVGIG (reference sequence). CDR3 DNA: TGTGCCTGGAGTGTCCTACAAGGAGAAAGTGAAGCTTTCTTT. Encoded protein: CAWSVLQGESEAFF. Full variable domain (rest looked up from reference TRBV30 and TRBJ1-1): SQTIHQWPATLVQPVGSPLSLECTVEGTSNPNLYWYRQAAGRGLQLLFYSVGIGQISSEVPQNLSASRPQDRQFILSSKKLLLSDSGFYLCAWSVLQGESEAFFGQGTRLTVV.

This chain uses TRBV11-2 with TRBJ2-1; 10 bases are shared with TRBD2. The germline gives CDR1 SGHAT, CDR2 FQNNGV. V lost 2 bases, J lost 4 bases, and 2 bases stayed unmatched. CDR3 length: 15 amino acids. The DNA of the CDR3 is TGTGCCAGCAGCTTATGGACTAGCGGTTACAATGAGCAGTTCTTC. Translation: CASSLWTSGYNEQFF.

V is TRBV20-1 and J is TRBJ2-7; D is ambiguous. The CDR3 sequence is 10 residues long. CDR1 is DFQATT and CDR2 is SNEGSKA in the germline V gene (reference sequence). V dropped 1 base and J dropped 7 bases, with 5 bases sitting between them. The CDR3 coding sequence is TGCAGTGCTAGAGCCGAAGAGCAGTACTTC. Encoded protein: CSARAEEQYF.